The 17 T cell receptor beta chains below all came from one sample that was sequenced in a study of cytomegalovirus exposure and HLA in healthy donors. PCR used 60 Vbeta primers and 13 Jbeta primers. Using immunoSEQ multiplex PCR, the repertoire was profiled, and TCRdb retains in-frame clones only, with some absent. Of some 150,000 clones in the sample, more than 70% are singletons; the top ten hold 2% to 3%. Input material: PBMCs. These receptors were collected from a man aged 45-65 years in good health and CMV-seronegative.

A single count supports this clone. The chain joins TRBV30 to TRBJ1-3; D unclear. CDR1 is GTSNPN, CDR2 SVGIG, per germline (reference sequence). This CDR3 region has 14 residues. Between the trimmed V and J ends, which lost 0 bases and 7 bases, there was a span of 13 bases. The CDR3 sequence: CAWSVAVQSNTIYF. The CDR3 DNA sequence: TGTGCCTGGAGTGTAGCGGTCCAAAGCAACACCATATATTTT.

The genes are TRBV30 and TRBJ1-2; no clear D gene. CDR1 GTSNPN and CDR2 SVGIG come from the germline V gene (reference sequence). Trimming left V 3 bases short and J 4 bases short, with 9 bases between. This CDR3 is built from 12 residues. CDR3 bases: TGTGCCTGGAGCTTGAACAGCTATGGCTACACCTTC. Translation gives CAWSLNSYGYTF.

J is TRBJ1-5 and V is TRBV2; TRBD1 matches at 10 bases. Germline V gene sequence: CDR1 SNHLY, CDR2 FYNNEI. J was trimmed by 6 bases and V by 5 bases; bases with no gene match: 7. The CDR3 loop spans 15 amino acids. This CDR3 reads CASSSTGGGGQPQHF. CDR3 nucleotides: TGTGCCAGCAGTTCGACAGGGGGCGGTGGTCAGCCCCAGCATTTT.

The J gene is TRBJ1-5, the V gene TRBV4-2; 8 nucleotides agree with TRBD1. Germline V CDR1 and CDR2: LGHNA, YNFKEQ. This CDR3 contains 16 residues. Unmatched junction bases numbered 6, after V lost 3 bases and J lost 2 bases. This CDR3 reads CASSQTGQVRNQPQHF. Here the CDR3 DNA reads TGTGCCAGCAGCCAGACGGGACAGGTTCGCAATCAGCCCCAGCATTTT.

This clone occurred a few times. The gene calls are TRBV2 and TRBJ1-1; D gene uncertain. Germline V CDR1 and CDR2: SNHLY, FYNNEI. V was cut by 6 bases and J by 1 base, with 15 bases left in between. This CDR3 region has 15 residues. Here the CDR3 reads CASSLTESQNTEAFF. As DNA, the CDR3 is TGTGCCAGCAGCCTAACTGAATCCCAGAACACTGAAGCTTTCTTT.

The chain combines TRBV29-1 with TRBJ2-3, with D hard to call. V lost 3 bases and J lost 3, with 10 bases in between. The CDR3 is 13 residues long. CDR1 and CDR2 (germline): SQVTM, ANQGSEA. CDR3 region: CSVEVPGTDTQYF. CDR3 sequence (DNA): TGCAGCGTTGAGGTCCCCGGGACAGATACGCAGTATTTT.

V usage is TRBV7-6 and J usage is TRBJ2-3; 11 nucleotides agree with TRBD1. Unmatched junction bases numbered 10, after V lost 5 bases and J lost 6 bases. The germline CDR1 and CDR2 sequences are SGHVS and FNYEAQ. The CDR3 loop spans 16 amino acids. The CDR3 loop is CASSPSWGQGVDTQYF. The DNA of the CDR3 is TGTGCCAGCAGCCCCTCTTGGGGACAGGGGGTCGATACGCAGTATTTT.

The V gene is TRBV5-1, the J gene TRBJ1-1; D not certain. CDR1 is SGHRS, CDR2 YFSETQ, per germline. The CDR3 covers 14 residues. Trimming shortened V by 4 bases and J by 4 bases, and 14 bases separated the two germline ends. CDR3 bases: TGCGCCAGCAGCGGTGAGTCCTTTAGCACTGAAGCTTTCTTT. This gives the protein CASSGESFSTEAFF.

The chain uses TRBV4-2 and TRBJ1-4; 7 nucleotides line up with TRBD1. The CDR3 is 17 residues long. V was pared by 0 bases and J by 1 base, with 5 bases of the junction left unmatched. Germline CDR1 LGHNA, CDR2 YNFKEQ. The CDR3 region has the DNA TGTGCCAGCAGCCAAGATGGTAGGGGGCTAACTAATGAAAAACTGTTTTTT. Protein product: CASSQDGRGLTNEKLFF.

There are a few counts of this clone. Here the CDR3 reads CSVRTGVPKNIQYF. The CDR3 coding sequence is TGCAGCGTCCGGACAGGAGTACCCAAAAACATTCAGTACTTC. The chain links TRBV29-1 to TRBJ2-4, with 7 positions matching TRBD1. Germline V gene sequence: CDR1 SQVTM, CDR2 ANQGSEA. After removal of 6 bases from V and 2 bases from J, the junction contained 7 bases not matched to a gene. This CDR3 contains 14 residues. The entire variable domain, with the rest obtained from reference TRBV29-1 and TRBJ2-4, is as follows: SAVISQKPSRDICQRGTSLTIQCQVDSQVTMMFWYRQQPGQSLTLIATANQGSEATYESGFVIDKFPISRPNLTFSTLTVSNMSPEDSSIYLCSVRTGVPKNIQYFGAGTRLSVL.

J is TRBJ1-4 and V is TRBV5-4, with TRBD1 identical over 10 bases. This CDR3 spans 16 amino acids. With V trimmed by 3 bases and J by 3 bases, 5 bases remained unmatched. Germline V CDR1 and CDR2: SGHNT, YYREEE (reference sequence). CDR3 region: CASSSRDRGSNEKLFF. DNA for the CDR3: TGTGCCAGCAGCTCCCGGGACAGGGGTTCTAATGAAAAACTGTTTTTT.

The gene calls are TRBV29-1 and TRBJ1-4; 10 bases map to TRBD1. Trimming took 2 bases from V and 8 from J; bases not matched to a gene: 5. The CDR3 covers 14 residues. Germline CDR1 is SQVTM and CDR2 is ANQGSEA. CDR3 sequence: CSVESGQGREKLFF. Here the CDR3 DNA reads TGCAGCGTTGAATCGGGACAGGGGAGGGAAAAACTGTTTTTT.

Here the CDR3 DNA reads TGCAGCGTTGAGTTCGACCGTTGGCAGGGGGGCTACACCTTC. It encodes CSVEFDRWQGGYTF. The J gene is TRBJ1-2, the V gene TRBV29-1; D perhaps matches TRBD1 (6 bases). This CDR3 has 14 residues. V lost 3 bases, J lost 8 bases, and 19 bases lay in between. Germline CDR1 SQVTM, CDR2 ANQGSEA.

The V and J genes are TRBV5-1 and TRBJ1-1; a possible D gene is TRBD1 (5 bases). The CDR3 length is 15 residues. Germline CDR1 and CDR2: SGHRS and YFSETQ. V gave up 2 bases and J gave up 5 bases, with 16 bases separating them. CDR3 amino acids: CASSLPEGAGTEAFF. DNA of the CDR3: TGCGCCAGCAGCTTACCAGAAGGGGCCGGAACTGAAGCTTTCTTT. The full variable domain, with the rest looked up from reference TRBV5-1 and TRBJ1-1, is KAGVTQTPRYLIKTRGQQVTLSCSPISGHRSVSWYQQTPGQGLQFLFEYFSETQRNKGNFPGRFSGRQFSNSRSEMNVSTLELGDSALYLCASSLPEGAGTEAFFGQGTRLTVV.

The chain joins TRBV5-1 to TRBJ1-4, with D tentatively TRBD1 (6 bases). V was pared by 4 bases and J by 7 bases, with 17 bases between. CDR1 and CDR2 (germline): SGHRS, YFSETQ. The CDR3 is 15 amino acids. Here the CDR3 reads CASSTTGREGEKLFF. The CDR3 DNA follows: TGCGCCAGCAGCACTACAGGGAGGGAGGGTGAAAAACTGTTTTTT.

The gene calls are TRBV11-3 and TRBJ2-7; maybe TRBD1 (5 bases). The CDR3 is made up of 13 amino acids. The V end lost 1 base, the J end lost 3 bases, and 7 bases lay between the germline ends. Germline V gives CDR1 SGHNT, CDR2 YENEEA. In nucleotides, the CDR3 is TGTGCCAGCAGCTTAGGACAGAGCTACGAGCAGTACTTC. It yields the protein CASSLGQSYEQYF.

The chain recombines TRBV5-4 with TRBJ2-1, with D perhaps matching TRBD2 (6 bases). The CDR3 extends over 15 amino acids. The germline V gene has CDR1 SGHNT and CDR2 YYREEE (reference sequence). The ends were cut back, 5 bases at V and 2 bases at J, with 14 bases in the middle. Here the CDR3 reads CASRPGTGAYNEQFF. CDR3 DNA: TGTGCCAGCAGACCCGGGACTGGGGCCTACAATGAGCAGTTCTTC.